This is a list of T cell receptor beta chains from one sample in a study of blood T cell repertoires in COVID-19. Profiled with immunoSEQ multiplex PCR; TCRdb holds only in-frame clones, not every one. The top ten clones hold more than 4.5% of a sample with about 280,000 clones, 65% to 90% of them seen once. Sample: peripheral blood. The receptors stem from a man aged 50-60 years with active or convalescent COVID-19. Each CDR3 is given with its conserved first and last residue. The order of the fields is D gene, J gene, V gene, CDR3 length, CDR3 protein. The D gene is left open where the match is weak.

TRBD2 TRBJ2-2 TRBV5-1 19 CASSPEGLAGVGDTGELFF
NA TRBJ2-5 TRBV5-1 14 CASSLDRTRETQYF
NA TRBJ2-1 TRBV19 14 CASSTYHSYNEQFF
TRBD1 TRBJ1-6 TRBV4-1 15 CASSHLTGTRSPLHF
TRBD1 TRBJ1-1 TRBV27 15 CASNRQGVVHTEAFF
TRBD1 TRBJ1-1 TRBV19 17 CASSIAHRGQGRAEAFF
NA TRBJ1-2 TRBV18 15 CASSPPGQVDYGYTF
TRBD2 TRBJ2-1 TRBV19 15 CASSITGTSGKEQFF
NA TRBJ2-2 TRBV5-1 16 CASSLASGANTGELFF
NA TRBJ2-2 TRBV18 15 CASSPPTTATGELFF
NA TRBJ1-5 TRBV19 14 CASSPGQTSGPQHF
NA TRBJ2-7 TRBV4-2 17 CASSQDRAGPHSYEQYF
TRBD1 TRBJ2-7 TRBV7-2 15 CASSLSGTGYYEQYF
NA TRBJ1-5 TRBV13 20 CASSLPRVSGGLGANQPQHF
NA TRBJ1-6 TRBV5-1 13 CASSFSGNSPLHF
NA TRBJ2-3 TRBV19 14 CASSITGSTDTQYF
NA TRBJ2-7 TRBV21-1 16 CASSVRRGLLSYEQYF
TRBD2 TRBJ2-2 TRBV28 15 CASRKTSGTRGELFF
NA TRBJ2-3 TRBV11-1 14 CASSSGGFTDTQYF
TRBD2 TRBJ2-7 TRBV20-1 14 CSASLGAGAYEQYF
TRBD1 TRBJ1-6 TRBV5-1 16 CASSRDRASSNSPLHF
TRBD1 TRBJ1-1 TRBV7-9 14 CASSLADRAGKAFF
TRBD2 TRBJ2-2 TRBV5-1 19 CASSFLGLAGVGDTGELFF
TRBD1 TRBJ2-7 TRBV12-3/TRBV12-4 13 CASTPGQDYEQYF
TRBD1 TRBJ2-6 TRBV5-6 16 CASSDRGFSGANVLTF
TRBD1 TRBJ2-5 TRBV29-1 12 CSVRQGGETQYF
NA TRBJ2-1 TRBV7-2 15 CASSLSGSSYNEQFF
NA TRBJ2-2 TRBV10-3 14 CAISETGNTGELFF
NA TRBJ1-1 TRBV12-3/TRBV12-4 13 CASSWRGGSEAFF
TRBD1 TRBJ1-3 TRBV28 15 CASRGTGSSGNTIYF
TRBD2 TRBJ2-7 TRBV6-5 15 CASSTNSGSNYEQYF
TRBD2 TRBJ2-3 TRBV29-1 18 CSVEDPGGPSGITDTQYF
NA TRBJ1-1 TRBV5-1 14 CASSSATGNTEAFF
NA TRBJ1-1 TRBV27 16 CASGLVGATLNTEAFF
TRBD2 TRBJ2-1 TRBV5-1 16 CASSVSGTRSYNEQFF
NA TRBJ1-6 TRBV27 13 CASSLGFNSPLHF
NA TRBJ1-1 TRBV18 14 CASSPRSGDTEAFF
NA TRBJ1-3 TRBV30 11 CALVSGNTIYF
TRBD2 TRBJ2-7 TRBV19 17 CASSRPGLAGSSGEQYF
TRBD1 TRBJ1-3 TRBV5-6 15 CASSSLRDRGNTIYF